Presented here are 5 T cell receptor beta chains from one specimen sequenced in a study of blood T cell repertoires in COVID-19. Measured with immunoSEQ multiplex PCR; TCRdb has only the in-frame clones, and not every one. The sample includes approximately 210,000 clones, around 80% seen only once; the top ten take 15%. Sequencing was done on a sample of PBMCs or T cells enriched from blood (not recorded which). These receptors came from a man aged 40-49 years who had recovered from COVID-19.

The chain has TRBV3-1 (or the pseudogene TRBV3-2) and TRBJ2-7; 8 nucleotides align to TRBD2. Per the germline V gene, CDR1 is LGHDT and CDR2 is YNNKEL (reference sequence). This CDR3 has 13 amino acids. Unmatched junction bases numbered 10, after V lost 8 bases and J lost 7 bases. The CDR3 sequence: CASRKRGQLEQYF. The CDR3 DNA reads TGTGCCAGCCGGAAGCGGGGGCAGTTGGAGCAGTACTTC.

This chain connects TRBV28 to TRBJ1-6; TRBD1 matches 7 bases. The V and J ends lost 2 bases and 5 bases, in that order; junction bases with no gene match: 9. The CDR3 loop spans 17 amino acids. Germline V gene sequence: CDR1 MDHEN, CDR2 SYDVKM. This CDR3 is CASSLPTRTGNNSPLHF. CDR3 coding DNA: TGTGCCAGCAGTTTACCCACTAGGACAGGTAATAATTCACCCCTCCACTTT.

CDR3 residues: CASTPMAGTGELFF. CDR3 sequence (DNA): TGTGCCAGCACCCCTATGGCGGGTACCGGGGAGCTGTTTTTT. The chain employs TRBV6-6 and TRBJ2-2, with a possible D match to TRBD2 (5 bases). This CDR3 contains 14 residues. Germline values: CDR1 MNHNY, CDR2 SVGAGI (reference sequence). The germline V and J ends were trimmed by 7 bases and 5 bases, with 14 bases remaining between them.

V is TRBV28 and J is TRBJ2-7; the match to TRBD2 covers 9 bases. Trimming cost V 4 bases and J 0 bases; bases outside gene matches: 19. This CDR3 has 20 residues. The germline CDR1 and CDR2 sequences are MDHEN and SYDVKM. CDR3 DNA: TGTGCCAGCAGTTACGGGCCCTTTACGTGGTTTAGCGGGAGCTCCTACGAGCAGTACTTC. This sequence encodes CASSYGPFTWFSGSSYEQYF.

The chain combines TRBV7-3 with TRBJ1-1, with D perhaps TRBD1 (6 bases). This CDR3 comprises 13 residues. Trimming left V 8 bases short and J 4 bases short, with 14 bases between. Germline V gene sequence: CDR1 SGHTA, CDR2 FQGTGA. CDR3 residues: CASLEGEGTEAFF. The CDR3 bases are TGTGCCAGCCTAGAGGGGGAGGGCACTGAAGCTTTCTTT.